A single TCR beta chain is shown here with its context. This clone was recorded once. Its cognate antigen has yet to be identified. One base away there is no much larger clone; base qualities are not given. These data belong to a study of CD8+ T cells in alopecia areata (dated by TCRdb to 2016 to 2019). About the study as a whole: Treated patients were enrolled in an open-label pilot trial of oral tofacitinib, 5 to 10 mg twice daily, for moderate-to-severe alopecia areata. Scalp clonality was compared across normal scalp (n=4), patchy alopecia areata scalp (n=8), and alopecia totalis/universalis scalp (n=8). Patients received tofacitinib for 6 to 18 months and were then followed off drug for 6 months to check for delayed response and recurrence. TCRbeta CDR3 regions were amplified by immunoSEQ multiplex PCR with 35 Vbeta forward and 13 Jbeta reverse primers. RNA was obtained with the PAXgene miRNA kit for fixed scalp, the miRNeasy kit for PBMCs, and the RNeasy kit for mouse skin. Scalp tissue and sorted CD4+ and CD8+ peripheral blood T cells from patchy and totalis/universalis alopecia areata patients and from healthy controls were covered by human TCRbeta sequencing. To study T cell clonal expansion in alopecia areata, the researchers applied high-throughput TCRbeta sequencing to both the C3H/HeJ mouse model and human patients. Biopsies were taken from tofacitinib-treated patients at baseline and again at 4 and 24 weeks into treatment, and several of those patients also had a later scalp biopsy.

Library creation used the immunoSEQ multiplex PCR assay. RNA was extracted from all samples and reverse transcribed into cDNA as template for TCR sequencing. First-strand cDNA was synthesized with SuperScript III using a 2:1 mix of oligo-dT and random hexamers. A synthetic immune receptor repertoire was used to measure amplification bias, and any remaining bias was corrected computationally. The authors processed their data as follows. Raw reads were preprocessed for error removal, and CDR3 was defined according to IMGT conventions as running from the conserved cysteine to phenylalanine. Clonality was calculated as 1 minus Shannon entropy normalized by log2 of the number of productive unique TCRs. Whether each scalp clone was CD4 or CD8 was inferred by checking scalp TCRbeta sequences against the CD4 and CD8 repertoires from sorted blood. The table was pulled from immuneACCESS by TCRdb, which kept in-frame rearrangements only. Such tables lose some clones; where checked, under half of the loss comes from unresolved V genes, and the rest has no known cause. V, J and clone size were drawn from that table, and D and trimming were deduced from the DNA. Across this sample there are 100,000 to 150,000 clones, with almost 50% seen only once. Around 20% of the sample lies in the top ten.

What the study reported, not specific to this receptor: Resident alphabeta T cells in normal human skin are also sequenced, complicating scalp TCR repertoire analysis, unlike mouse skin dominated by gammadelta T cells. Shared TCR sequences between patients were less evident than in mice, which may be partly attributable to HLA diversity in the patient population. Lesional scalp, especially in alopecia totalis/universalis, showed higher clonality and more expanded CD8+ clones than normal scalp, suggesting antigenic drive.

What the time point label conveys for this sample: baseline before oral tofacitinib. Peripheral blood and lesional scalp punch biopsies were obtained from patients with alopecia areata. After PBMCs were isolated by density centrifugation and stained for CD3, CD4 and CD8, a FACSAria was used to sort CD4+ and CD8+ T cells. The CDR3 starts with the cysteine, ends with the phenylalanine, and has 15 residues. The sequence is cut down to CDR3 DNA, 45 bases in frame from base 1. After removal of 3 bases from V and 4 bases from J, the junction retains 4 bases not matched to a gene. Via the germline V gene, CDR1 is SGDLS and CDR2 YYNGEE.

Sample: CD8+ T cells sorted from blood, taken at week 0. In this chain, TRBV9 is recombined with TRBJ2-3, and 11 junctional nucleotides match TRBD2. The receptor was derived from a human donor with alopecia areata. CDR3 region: CASSGYSGGADTQYF. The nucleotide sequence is TGTGCCAGCAGCGGTTATAGCGGGGGGGCAGATACGCAGTATTTT.